This note documents a single T cell receptor (beta chain) sequence. In this sample, this clone turned up once. Its antigen target is currently unknown. Base quality data are lacking; no much larger clone is found one base away. The CDR3 covers 15 residues, taking in both the cysteine and the phenylalanine. Only the CDR3 region is kept as DNA, spanning 45 bases read in frame from base 1. The junction carries 11 bases between V and J, which are trimmed by 0 bases and 5 bases respectively. CDR1 MNHEY and CDR2 SMNVEV were looked up in the germline V gene (reference sequence). TCRbeta CDR3 regions were amplified from genomic DNA using the immunoSEQ Assay, a bias-controlled multiplex PCR. The study's own analysis went as follows. Nucleated cell counts per sample were estimated from amplification of reference gene primers within the assay. To quantify the absolute abundance of each unique TCRbeta CDR3 rearrangement, sequence reads were collapsed and filtered. For each sample, productive Simpson clonality was calculated as the square root of Simpson's diversity index across productive rearrangements. TCRdb retrieved this table from immuneACCESS and kept in-frame rearrangements only. Not all clones are present; in checked studies, unresolved V genes account for under half, and no reason is known for the remainder. V and J calls and clone size follow that table, whereas D and trimming were derived from the DNA. Within this sample are some 70,000 clones, with 76% of them counted one time only. Of the sample, around 14% is held by the ten largest clones.

The data belong to a study of blood T cell repertoires in COVID-19 (dated by TCRdb to about 2020). As for the study more broadly: The collaborator samples originated in the United States, Italy and Spain and spanned the acute and convalescent phases of COVID-19. Nearly every sample came with metadata listing a de-identified subject ID, COVID-19 status, age in years and sex. The prospective study material was composed of cDNA or gDNA derived from T cells, B-cell-depleted T cells, or PBMCs. Where HLA class I and class II types were available, the types were taken from metadata supplied by the sample provider, not from assay-based typing. The repertoires were made available in a free public database intended to serve as a resource for research on the immune response to SARS-CoV-2. Deeply sampled blood TCRbeta repertoires from subjects exposed to, actively infected with, or recovered from COVID-19 were included in the dataset. The samples were drawn from the first 160 participants of the ongoing ImmuneRACE study and from 950 to 1,500 subjects provided by 6 global collaborators. Study-wide findings and limitations: Clinical and demographic metadata were provided uncurated, with the amount varying by source and participant.

At one collaborating source in Seattle, patients were enrolled during active infection and were followed longitudinally through the course of disease. The collaborating institutions used their own protocols to collect whole blood in K2EDTA tubes. For TCRbeta analysis, collaborators shipped samples in one of three forms: frozen whole blood, isolated PBMCs, or DNA extracted from either of those sample types. Specimen: peripheral blood. The receptor was derived from a man aged 55 to 70 with COVID-19, enrolled during active disease. In this chain, TRBV27 is recombined with TRBJ2-4, with a tentative D gene TRBD2 over 7 matching bases. The CDR3 region has the sequence CASSLSPGGENIQYF. In nucleotides, the sequence is TGTGCCAGCAGTTTATCGCCGGGGGGCGAAAACATTCAGTACTTC.